Detailed here is one T cell receptor (beta chain). Per the germline V gene, CDR1 is MNHNS and CDR2 is SASEGT. The CDR3 runs 15 residues. Trimming removed 1 base from V and 2 bases from J, with 12 bases in between. Here immunoSEQ multiplex PCR was the method, and the copy in TCRdb shows in-frame clones only, minus some. The sample yields around 81,000 clones, just under 85% seen once. The record originates from a study of radiation and T cells in renal cell carcinoma. Time point defined: blood 4 weeks post-SBRT, at nephrectomy. Treatment of the sample: 15 Gy SBRT to primary tumor, nephrectomy 4 weeks later.

This clonotype originated in a man aged 45-65 years with renal cell carcinoma. This chain links TRBV6-1 with TRBJ2-7, with D uncertain. The sequencing here drew on blood, taken from a patient whose treatment included radiotherapy and nephrectomy. The CDR3, as DNA: TGTGCCAGCAGTGAAGAGTACAGCTTAACCTACGAGCAGTACTTC. It yields the protein CASSEEYSLTYEQYF.